These T cell receptor beta chains were read from a single sample in a study of T cell responses to AZD1222 COVID-19 vaccine. The assay was immunoSEQ multiplex PCR, and TCRdb's table has in-frame clones only and misses some. The repertoire holds some 170,000 clones, with about 92% as singletons. The sequencing used peripheral blood, collected on day 0 of AZD1222 vaccination. These receptors were obtained from an adult in good health. The CDR3 runs from the conserved cysteine through the conserved F or W. The D gene is left open where the match is weak. Size values are once, few and many counts, or a class for expanded clones, and some rows have none.

D: NA
J: TRBJ2-3
size: NA
V: TRBV10-3
CDR3: CAISESGGRVDTQYF
DNA: TGTGCCATCAGTGAGTCCGGGGGGCGGGTGGATACGCAGTATTTT

D: NA
J: TRBJ1-2
size: NA
V: TRBV6-6
CDR3: CASTRDPLVTNYGYTF
DNA: TGTGCCAGCACCCGGGACCCTTTGGTTACTAACTATGGCTACACCTTC

D: NA
J: TRBJ1-5
size: NA
V: TRBV27
CDR3: CASRPKVLGNQPQHF
DNA: TGTGCCAGCCGTCCGAAGGTTTTGGGCAATCAGCCCCAGCATTTT

D: NA
J: TRBJ1-1
size: NA
V: TRBV12-3/TRBV12-4
CDR3: CASSLTRNTEAFF
DNA: TGTGCCAGCAGCCTGACACGGAACACTGAAGCTTTCTTT

D: TRBD2
J: TRBJ2-1
size: NA
V: TRBV5-1
CDR3: CASSTLAGGFYEQFF
DNA: TGCGCCAGCAGCACGTTAGCGGGGGGCTTCTATGAGCAGTTCTTC

D: NA
J: TRBJ1-2
size: NA
V: TRBV28
CDR3: CASSSGGTGYGYTF
DNA: TGTGCCAGCAGTTCGGGGGGAACGGGCTATGGCTACACCTTC

D: NA
J: TRBJ1-2
size: NA
V: TRBV6-2/TRBV6-3
CDR3: CASSSGWSRGYTF
DNA: TGTGCCAGCAGTTCCGGATGGTCTAGGGGCTACACCTTC

D: NA
J: TRBJ1-2
size: NA
V: TRBV5-8
CDR3: CASSPEWGRVYGYTF
DNA: TGTGCCAGCAGCCCTGAATGGGGGCGCGTCTATGGCTACACCTTC

D: NA
J: TRBJ1-6
size: NA
V: TRBV29-1
CDR3: CSGNNSPLHF
DNA: TGCAGCGGGAATAATTCACCCCTCCACTTT

D: NA
J: TRBJ1-5
size: NA
V: TRBV20-1
CDR3: CSARDRAGQHF
DNA: TGCAGTGCTAGAGATCGGGCAGGACAGCATTTT

D: TRBD1
J: TRBJ1-4
size: NA
V: TRBV6-5
CDR3: CASSYGGTGNEKLFF
DNA: TGTGCCAGCAGTTACGGGGGGACAGGGAACGAAAAACTGTTTTTT

D: NA
J: TRBJ1-5
size: NA
V: TRBV6-1
CDR3: CASSDSNQPQHF
DNA: TGTGCCAGCAGTGATAGCAATCAGCCCCAGCATTTT

D: NA
J: TRBJ2-5
size: NA
V: TRBV5-4
CDR3: CASSKSIRTIRNQETQYF
DNA: TGTGCCAGCAGCAAATCCATCCGGACTATCCGGAACCAAGAGACCCAGTACTTC

D: TRBD1
J: TRBJ1-1
size: NA
V: TRBV11-2
CDR3: CASSNRGGGTEAFF
DNA: TGTGCCAGCAGTAACAGGGGCGGTGGCACTGAAGCTTTCTTT

D: NA
J: TRBJ2-7
size: NA
V: TRBV12-3/TRBV12-4
CDR3: CASSLGTIYEQYF
DNA: TGTGCCAGCAGTTTGGGGACAATTTACGAGCAGTACTTC

D: TRBD2
J: TRBJ2-1
size: NA
V: TRBV20-1
CDR3: CSASGSSGGALEEQFF
DNA: TGCAGTGCTAGTGGGTCTAGCGGGGGCGCCCTGGAGGAGCAGTTCTTC

D: TRBD1
J: TRBJ2-7
size: NA
V: TRBV14
CDR3: CASSSQTGDEQYF
DNA: TGTGCCAGCAGCTCGCAAACAGGGGACGAGCAGTACTTC

D: NA
J: TRBJ1-2
size: NA
V: TRBV6-5
CDR3: CASSYRRVDGYTF
DNA: TGTGCCAGCAGTTATCGGAGGGTTGATGGCTACACCTTC

D: TRBD1
J: TRBJ1-1
size: NA
V: TRBV11-3
CDR3: CASSFYQGAGAEAFF
DNA: TGTGCCAGCAGCTTCTACCAGGGGGCTGGGGCTGAAGCTTTCTTT

D: TRBD1
J: TRBJ1-3
size: NA
V: TRBV18
CDR3: CASSPRTGPENTIYF
DNA: TGTGCCAGCTCACCAAGGACAGGGCCGGAAAACACCATATATTTT

D: NA
J: TRBJ2-7
size: NA
V: TRBV6-5
CDR3: CASSYSRGYEQYF
DNA: TGTGCCAGCAGTTACTCTCGGGGCTACGAGCAGTACTTC

D: NA
J: TRBJ2-4
size: NA
V: TRBV7-2
CDR3: CASSFKGENIQYF
DNA: TGTGCCAGCAGCTTCAAGGGGGAGAACATTCAGTACTTC

D: TRBD1
J: TRBJ2-7
size: NA
V: TRBV19
CDR3: CASSIGWDSEQYF
DNA: TGTGCCAGTAGTATAGGGTGGGACAGCGAGCAGTACTTC

D: NA
J: TRBJ1-1
size: NA
V: TRBV3-1/TRBV3-2
CDR3: CASSQGEGNTEAFF
DNA: TGTGCCAGCAGCCAAGGGGAGGGAAACACTGAAGCTTTCTTT

D: TRBD1
J: TRBJ1-6
size: NA
V: TRBV27
CDR3: CASSSGQGGYSPLHF
DNA: TGTGCCAGCAGTTCGGGACAGGGGGGGTATTCACCCCTCCACTTT

D: TRBD2
J: TRBJ2-3
size: NA
V: TRBV5-1
CDR3: CASSLTSDSTDTQYF
DNA: TGCGCCAGCAGCTTAACTAGCGATAGCACAGATACGCAGTATTTT

D: NA
J: TRBJ1-1
size: NA
V: TRBV28
CDR3: CATLETGGNTEAFF
DNA: TGTGCCACCTTAGAAACGGGGGGGAACACTGAAGCTTTCTTT

D: TRBD1
J: TRBJ1-2
size: NA
V: TRBV28
CDR3: CASSPGQGGEYDGYTF
DNA: TGTGCCAGCAGTCCTGGACAGGGAGGCGAGTATGATGGCTACACCTTC

D: NA
J: TRBJ2-5
size: NA
V: TRBV6-5
CDR3: CASSYSQIGVQYF
DNA: TGTGCCAGCAGTTACTCGCAAATAGGAGTCCAGTACTTC

D: NA
J: TRBJ1-1
size: NA
V: TRBV5-1
CDR3: CASSLVPSGNEAFF
DNA: TGCGCCAGCAGCTTGGTTCCCAGCGGCAATGAAGCTTTCTTT

D: TRBD1
J: TRBJ2-7
size: NA
V: TRBV18
CDR3: CASSSGTGVREQYF
DNA: TGTGCCAGCTCATCCGGGACAGGGGTTCGCGAGCAGTACTTC

D: NA
J: TRBJ2-2
size: NA
V: TRBV3-1/TRBV3-2
CDR3: CASLPRGVDTGELFF
DNA: TGTGCCAGTTTACCCCGTGGCGTAGACACCGGGGAGCTGTTTTTT

D: TRBD1
J: TRBJ1-4
size: NA
V: TRBV6-5
CDR3: CASGIQGGNEKLFF
DNA: TGTGCCAGCGGAATACAGGGGGGTAATGAAAAACTGTTTTTT

D: NA
J: TRBJ2-7
size: NA
V: TRBV18
CDR3: CASSPPAGDEQYF
DNA: TGTGCCAGCTCACCACCGGCCGGCGACGAGCAGTACTTC

D: NA
J: TRBJ1-2
size: NA
V: TRBV24-1
CDR3: CATSDHTRIYGYTF
DNA: TGTGCCACCAGTGACCATACAAGGATATATGGCTACACCTTC

D: NA
J: TRBJ2-3
size: once
V: TRBV6-5
CDR3: CASSYGGNTDTQYF
DNA: TGTGCCAGCAGTTACGGAGGGAACACAGATACGCAGTATTTT

D: TRBD1
J: TRBJ1-5
size: NA
V: TRBV19
CDR3: CASSGTGVQPQHF
DNA: TGTGCCAGTAGTGGTACAGGGGTACAGCCCCAGCATTTT

D: TRBD2
J: TRBJ2-1
size: NA
V: TRBV10-3
CDR3: CAISVREGGYNEQFF
DNA: TGTGCCATCAGTGTTCGGGAGGGAGGCTACAATGAGCAGTTCTTC

D: TRBD1
J: TRBJ1-1
size: NA
V: TRBV5-1
CDR3: CASSLGTANTEAFF
DNA: TGCGCCAGCAGCTTAGGGACAGCGAACACTGAAGCTTTCTTT

D: NA
J: TRBJ2-7
size: NA
V: TRBV6-5
CDR3: CASSFSSNAYEQYF
DNA: TGTGCCAGCAGTTTCTCCAGCAACGCCTACGAGCAGTACTTC

D: TRBD2
J: TRBJ2-7
size: NA
V: TRBV2
CDR3: CASSAGSGGEYYEQYF
DNA: TGTGCCAGCAGTGCTGGTAGCGGGGGGGAATACTACGAGCAGTACTTC

D: TRBD1
J: TRBJ2-6
size: NA
V: TRBV3-1/TRBV3-2
CDR3: CASSQRTGRTNVLTF
DNA: TGTGCCAGCAGCCAACGGACAGGGCGTACCAACGTCCTGACTTTC

D: NA
J: TRBJ2-5
size: few
V: TRBV2
CDR3: CASSERGETQYF
DNA: TGTGCCAGCAGTGAACGGGGGGAGACCCAGTACTTC

D: TRBD2
J: TRBJ2-3
size: once
V: TRBV28
CDR3: CASWGGEDTQYF
DNA: TGTGCCAGCTGGGGGGGAGAAGATACGCAGTATTTT

D: TRBD2
J: TRBJ2-3
size: NA
V: TRBV7-9
CDR3: CASSLGGLAGDTQYF
DNA: TGTGCCAGCAGCTTAGGGGGACTAGCGGGAGATACGCAGTATTTT